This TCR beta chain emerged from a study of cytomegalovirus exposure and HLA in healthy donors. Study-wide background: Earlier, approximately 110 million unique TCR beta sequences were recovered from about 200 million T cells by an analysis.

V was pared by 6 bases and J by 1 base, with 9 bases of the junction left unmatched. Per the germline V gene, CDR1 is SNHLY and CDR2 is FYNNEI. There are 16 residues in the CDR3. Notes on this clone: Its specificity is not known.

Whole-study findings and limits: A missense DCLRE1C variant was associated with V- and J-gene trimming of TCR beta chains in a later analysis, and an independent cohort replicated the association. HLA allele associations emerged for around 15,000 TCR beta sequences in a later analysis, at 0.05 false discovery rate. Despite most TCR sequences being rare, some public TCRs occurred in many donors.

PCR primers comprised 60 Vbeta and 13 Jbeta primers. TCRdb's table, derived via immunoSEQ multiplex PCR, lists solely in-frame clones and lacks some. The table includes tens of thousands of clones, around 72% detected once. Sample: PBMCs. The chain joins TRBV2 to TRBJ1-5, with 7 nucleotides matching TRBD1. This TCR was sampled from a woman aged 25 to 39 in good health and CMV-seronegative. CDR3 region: CASSFFRGASNQPQHF. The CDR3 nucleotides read TGTGCCAGCAGCTTCTTCAGGGGGGCGAGCAATCAGCCCCAGCATTTT. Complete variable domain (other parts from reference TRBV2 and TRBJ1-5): EPEVTQTPSHQVTQMGQEVILRCVPISNHLYFYWYRQILGQKVEFLVSFYNNEISEKSEIFDDQFSVERPDGSNFTLKIRSTKLEDSAMYFCASSFFRGASNQPQHFGDGTRLSIL.